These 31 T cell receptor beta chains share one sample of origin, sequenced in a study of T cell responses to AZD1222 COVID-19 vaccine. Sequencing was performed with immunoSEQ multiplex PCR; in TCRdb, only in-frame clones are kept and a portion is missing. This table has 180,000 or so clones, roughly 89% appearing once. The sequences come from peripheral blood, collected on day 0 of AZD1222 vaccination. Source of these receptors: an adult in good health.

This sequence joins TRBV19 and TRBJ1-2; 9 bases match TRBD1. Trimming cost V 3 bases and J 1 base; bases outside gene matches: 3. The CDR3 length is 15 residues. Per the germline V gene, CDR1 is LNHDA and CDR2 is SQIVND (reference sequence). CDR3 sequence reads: CASSMAGQGNYGYTF. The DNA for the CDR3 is TGTGCCAGTAGTATGGCGGGACAGGGTAACTATGGCTACACCTTC.

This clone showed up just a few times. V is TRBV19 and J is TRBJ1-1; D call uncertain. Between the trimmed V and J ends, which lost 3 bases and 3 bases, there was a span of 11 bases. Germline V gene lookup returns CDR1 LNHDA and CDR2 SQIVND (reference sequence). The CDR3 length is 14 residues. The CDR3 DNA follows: TGTGCCAGTAGTATGGCAGCGAGGGACACTGAAGCTTTCTTT. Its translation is CASSMAARDTEAFF.

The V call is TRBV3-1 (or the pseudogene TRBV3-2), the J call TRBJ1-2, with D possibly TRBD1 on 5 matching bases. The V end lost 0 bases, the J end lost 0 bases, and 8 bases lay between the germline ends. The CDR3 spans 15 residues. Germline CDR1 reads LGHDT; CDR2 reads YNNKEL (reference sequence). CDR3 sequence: CASSQDPRANYGYTF. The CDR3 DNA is TGTGCCAGCAGCCAAGATCCCAGGGCTAACTATGGCTACACCTTC.

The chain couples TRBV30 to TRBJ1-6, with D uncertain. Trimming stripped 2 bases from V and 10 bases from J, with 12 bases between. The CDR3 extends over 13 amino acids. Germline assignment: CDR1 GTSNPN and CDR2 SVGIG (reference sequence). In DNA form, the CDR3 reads TGTGCCTGGAGTCCCCGCGTGGGGTCACCCCTCCACTTT. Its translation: CAWSPRVGSPLHF.

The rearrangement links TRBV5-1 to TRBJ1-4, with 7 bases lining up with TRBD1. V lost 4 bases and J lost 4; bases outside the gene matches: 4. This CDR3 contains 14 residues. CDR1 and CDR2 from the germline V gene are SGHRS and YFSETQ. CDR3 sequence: CASSRDRINEKLFF. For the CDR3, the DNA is TGCGCCAGCAGCCGGGACAGAATTAATGAAAAACTGTTTTTT.

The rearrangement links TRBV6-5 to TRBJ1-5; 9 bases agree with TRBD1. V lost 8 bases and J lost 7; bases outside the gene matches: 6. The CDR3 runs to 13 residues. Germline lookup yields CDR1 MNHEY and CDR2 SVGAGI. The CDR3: CASGDRARQPQHF. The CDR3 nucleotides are TGTGCCAGCGGGGACAGGGCACGGCAGCCCCAGCATTTT.

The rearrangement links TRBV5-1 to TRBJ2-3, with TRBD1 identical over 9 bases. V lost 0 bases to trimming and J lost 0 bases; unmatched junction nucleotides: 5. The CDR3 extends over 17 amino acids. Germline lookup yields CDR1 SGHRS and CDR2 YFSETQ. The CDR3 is CASSLAGQGPSTDTQYF. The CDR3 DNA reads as TGCGCCAGCAGCTTGGCGGGACAGGGCCCTAGCACAGATACGCAGTATTTT. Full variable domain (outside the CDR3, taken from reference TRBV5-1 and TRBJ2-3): KAGVTQTPRYLIKTRGQQVTLSCSPISGHRSVSWYQQTPGQGLQFLFEYFSETQRNKGNFPGRFSGRQFSNSRSEMNVSTLELGDSALYLCASSLAGQGPSTDTQYFGPGTRLTVL.

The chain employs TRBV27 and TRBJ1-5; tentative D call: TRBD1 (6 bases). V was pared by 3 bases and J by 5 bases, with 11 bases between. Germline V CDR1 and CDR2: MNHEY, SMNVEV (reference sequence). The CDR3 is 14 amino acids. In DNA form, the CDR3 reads TGTGCCAGCAGTTTGGGACAAGGTGATCAGCCCCAGCATTTT. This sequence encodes CASSLGQGDQPQHF.

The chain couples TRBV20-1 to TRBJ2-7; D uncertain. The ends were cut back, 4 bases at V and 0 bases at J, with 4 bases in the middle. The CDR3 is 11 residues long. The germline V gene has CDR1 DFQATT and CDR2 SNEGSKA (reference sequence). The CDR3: CSAKASYEQYV. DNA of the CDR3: TGCAGTGCTAAGGCCTCCTACGAGCAGTACGTC.

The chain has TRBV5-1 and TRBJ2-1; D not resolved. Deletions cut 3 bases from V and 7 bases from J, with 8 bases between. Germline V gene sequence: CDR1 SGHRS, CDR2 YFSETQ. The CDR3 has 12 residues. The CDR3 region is CASSSNVNEQFF. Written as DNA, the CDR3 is TGCGCCAGCAGCTCTAATGTGAATGAGCAGTTCTTC.

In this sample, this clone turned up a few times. DNA for the CDR3: TGTGCCAGCCGAGAAGGGACAGGGGTTAATTCACCCCTCCACTTT. It specifies CASREGTGVNSPLHF. The rearrangement links TRBV2 to TRBJ1-6, with 10 nucleotides matching TRBD1. Germline CDR1 reads SNHLY; CDR2 reads FYNNEI. The CDR3 is 15 residues long. Trimming removed 8 bases from V and 6 bases from J; junction bases left unmatched: 7.

The CDR3 DNA sequence: TGTGCCAGCAGCATGGCATCCGGGGCTGCGGCCGGAGATACGCAGTATTTT. It codes for CASSMASGAAAGDTQYF. The chain uses TRBV4-2 and TRBJ2-3; TRBD1 or TRBD2 may be the D gene (5 bases each). Trimming removed 5 bases at V and 5 bases at J, with 23 bases between. The V gene's germline CDR1 is LGHNA and CDR2 YNFKEQ. CDR3 length: 17 residues.

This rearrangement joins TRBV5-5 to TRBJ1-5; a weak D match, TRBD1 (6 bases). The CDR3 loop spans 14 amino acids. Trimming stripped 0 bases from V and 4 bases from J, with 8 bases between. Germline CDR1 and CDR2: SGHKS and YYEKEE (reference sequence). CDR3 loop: CASSLVQGNQPQHF. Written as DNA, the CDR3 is TGTGCCAGCAGCTTGGTTCAGGGGAATCAGCCCCAGCATTTT.

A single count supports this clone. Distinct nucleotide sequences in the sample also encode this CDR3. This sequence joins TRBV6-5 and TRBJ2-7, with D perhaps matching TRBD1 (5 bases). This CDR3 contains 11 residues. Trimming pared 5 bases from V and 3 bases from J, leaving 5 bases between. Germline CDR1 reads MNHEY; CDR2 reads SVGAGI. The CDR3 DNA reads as TGTGCCAGCAGTAGGGGCTACGAGCAGTACTTC. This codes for CASSRGYEQYF.

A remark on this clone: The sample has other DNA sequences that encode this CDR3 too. The DNA of the CDR3 is TGTGCCATCAGTGAGTCGGGGCCAACTAATGAAAAACTGTTTTTT. Translated, it gives CAISESGPTNEKLFF. The chain combines TRBV10-3 with TRBJ1-4; TRBD1 is a possible D gene (5 bases). This CDR3 has 15 amino acids. The V and J ends lost 0 bases and 0 bases respectively, with 5 bases between them. The germline V gene has CDR1 ENHRY and CDR2 SYGVKD.

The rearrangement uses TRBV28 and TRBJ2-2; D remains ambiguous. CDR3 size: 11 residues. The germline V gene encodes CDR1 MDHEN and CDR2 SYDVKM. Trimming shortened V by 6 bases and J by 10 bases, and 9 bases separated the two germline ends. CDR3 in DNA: TGTGCCAGCAGCCCTCTTGAGGAGCTGTTTTTT. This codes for CASSPLEELFF.

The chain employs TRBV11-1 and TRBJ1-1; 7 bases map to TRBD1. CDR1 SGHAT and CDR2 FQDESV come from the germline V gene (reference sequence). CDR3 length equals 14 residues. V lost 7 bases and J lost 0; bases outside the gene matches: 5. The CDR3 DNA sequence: TGTGCCAGCAAGCCGGGACAGATGAACACTGAAGCTTTCTTT. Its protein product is CASKPGQMNTEAFF.

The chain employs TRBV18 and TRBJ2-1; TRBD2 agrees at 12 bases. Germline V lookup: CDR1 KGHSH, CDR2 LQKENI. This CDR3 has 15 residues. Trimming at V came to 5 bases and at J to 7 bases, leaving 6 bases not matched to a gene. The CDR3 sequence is CASSLTGTSGNEQFF. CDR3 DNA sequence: TGTGCCAGCTCATTGACCGGGACTAGCGGGAATGAGCAGTTCTTC.

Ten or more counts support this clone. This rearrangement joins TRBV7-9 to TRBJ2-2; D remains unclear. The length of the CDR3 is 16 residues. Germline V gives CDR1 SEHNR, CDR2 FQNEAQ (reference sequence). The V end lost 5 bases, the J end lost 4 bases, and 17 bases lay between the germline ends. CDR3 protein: CASSPSSAVATGELFF. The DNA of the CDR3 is TGTGCCAGCAGCCCCAGCTCGGCAGTAGCCACCGGGGAGCTGTTTTTT. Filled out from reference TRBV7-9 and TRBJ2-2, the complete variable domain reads DTGVSQNPRHKITKRGQNVTFRCDPISEHNRLYWYRQTLGQGPEFLTYFQNEAQLEKSRLLSDRFSAERPKGSFSTLEIQRTEQGDSAMYLCASSPSSAVATGELFFGEGSRLTVL.

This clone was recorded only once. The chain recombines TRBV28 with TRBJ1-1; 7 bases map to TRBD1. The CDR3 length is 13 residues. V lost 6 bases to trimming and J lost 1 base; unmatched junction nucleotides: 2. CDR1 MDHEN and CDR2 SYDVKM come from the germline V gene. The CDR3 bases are TGTGCCAGCAGCTACAGGGGGAACACTGAAGCTTTCTTT. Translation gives CASSYRGNTEAFF.

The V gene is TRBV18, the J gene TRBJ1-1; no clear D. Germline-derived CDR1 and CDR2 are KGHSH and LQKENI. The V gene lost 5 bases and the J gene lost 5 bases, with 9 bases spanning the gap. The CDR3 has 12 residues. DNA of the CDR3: TGTGCCAGCTCAGTACTGAGTACTGAAGCTTTCTTT. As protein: CASSVLSTEAFF.

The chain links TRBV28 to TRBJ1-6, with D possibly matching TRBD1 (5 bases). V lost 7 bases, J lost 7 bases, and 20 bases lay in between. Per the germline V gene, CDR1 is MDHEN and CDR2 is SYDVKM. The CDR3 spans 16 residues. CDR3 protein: CASNPLGGTANSPLHF. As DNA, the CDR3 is TGTGCCAGCAACCCCCTGGGGGGGACGGCGAATTCACCCCTCCACTTT.

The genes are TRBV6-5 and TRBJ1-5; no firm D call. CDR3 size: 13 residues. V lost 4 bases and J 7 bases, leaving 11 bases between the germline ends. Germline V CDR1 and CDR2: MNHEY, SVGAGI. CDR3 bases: TGTGCCAGCAGTTCCCGTGGCGAGCAGCCCCAGCATTTT. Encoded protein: CASSSRGEQPQHF.

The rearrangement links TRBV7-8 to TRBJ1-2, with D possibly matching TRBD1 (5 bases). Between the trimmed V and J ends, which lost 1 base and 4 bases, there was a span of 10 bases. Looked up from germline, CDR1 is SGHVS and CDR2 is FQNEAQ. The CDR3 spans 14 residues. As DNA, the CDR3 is TGTGCCAGCAGCTTAGTCGGGACCTCCTATGGCTACACCTTC. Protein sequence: CASSLVGTSYGYTF.

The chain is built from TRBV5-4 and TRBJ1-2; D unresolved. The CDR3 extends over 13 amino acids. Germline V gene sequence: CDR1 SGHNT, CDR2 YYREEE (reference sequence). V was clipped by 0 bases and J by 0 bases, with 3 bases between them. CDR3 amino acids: CASSLATNYGYTF. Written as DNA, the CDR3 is TGTGCCAGCAGCTTGGCTACTAACTATGGCTACACCTTC.

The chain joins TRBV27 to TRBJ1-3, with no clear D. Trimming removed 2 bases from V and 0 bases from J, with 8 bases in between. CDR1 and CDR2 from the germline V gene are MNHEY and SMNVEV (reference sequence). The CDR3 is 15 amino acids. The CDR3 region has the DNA TGTGCCAGCAGTTTAGGAGTTGACTCTGGAAACACCATATATTTT. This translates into CASSLGVDSGNTIYF.

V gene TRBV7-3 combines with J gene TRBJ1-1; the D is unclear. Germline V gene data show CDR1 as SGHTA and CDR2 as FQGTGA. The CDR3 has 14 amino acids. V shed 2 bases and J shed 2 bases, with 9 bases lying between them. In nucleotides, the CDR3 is TGTGCCAGCAGCTTAGAGGCAGCCAACACTGAAGCTTTCTTT. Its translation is CASSLEAANTEAFF.

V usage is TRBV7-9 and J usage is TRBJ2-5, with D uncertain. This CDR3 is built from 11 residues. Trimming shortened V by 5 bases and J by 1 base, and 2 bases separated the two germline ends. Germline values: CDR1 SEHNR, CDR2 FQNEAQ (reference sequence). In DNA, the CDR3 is TGTGCCAGCAGCCGCCAAGAGACCCAGTACTTC. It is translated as CASSRQETQYF.

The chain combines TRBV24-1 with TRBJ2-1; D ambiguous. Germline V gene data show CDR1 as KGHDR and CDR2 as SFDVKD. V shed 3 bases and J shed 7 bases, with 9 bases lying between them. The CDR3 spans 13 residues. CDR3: CATSDLGSNEQFF. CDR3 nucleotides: TGTGCCACCAGTGATCTGGGGTCTAATGAGCAGTTCTTC.

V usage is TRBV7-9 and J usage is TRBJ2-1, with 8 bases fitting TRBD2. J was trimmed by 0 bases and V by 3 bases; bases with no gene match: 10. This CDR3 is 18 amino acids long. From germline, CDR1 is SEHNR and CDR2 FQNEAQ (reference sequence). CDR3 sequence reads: CASSFLGGSGSSYNEQFF. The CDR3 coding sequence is TGTGCCAGCAGCTTCCTGGGGGGGAGCGGGAGCTCCTACAATGAGCAGTTCTTC.

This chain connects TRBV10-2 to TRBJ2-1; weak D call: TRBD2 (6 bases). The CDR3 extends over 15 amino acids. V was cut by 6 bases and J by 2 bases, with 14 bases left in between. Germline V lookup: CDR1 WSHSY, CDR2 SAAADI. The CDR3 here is CASSPSSGTYNEQFF. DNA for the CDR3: TGCGCCAGCAGCCCCAGTAGCGGAACCTACAATGAGCAGTTCTTC.